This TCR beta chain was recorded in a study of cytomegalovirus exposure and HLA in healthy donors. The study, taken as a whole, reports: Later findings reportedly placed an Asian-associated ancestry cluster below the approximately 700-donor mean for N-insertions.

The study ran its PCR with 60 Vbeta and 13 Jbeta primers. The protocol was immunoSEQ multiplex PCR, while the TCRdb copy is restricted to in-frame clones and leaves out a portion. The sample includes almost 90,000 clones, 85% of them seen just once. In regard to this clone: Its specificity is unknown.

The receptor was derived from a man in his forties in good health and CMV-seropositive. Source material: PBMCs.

In nucleotides, the CDR3 is TGTGCCAGCAGCTTAGGAGGGGTCTCAGGGGACTACTACGAGCAGTACTTC. This codes for CASSLGGVSGDYYEQYF. This sequence joins TRBV7-9 and TRBJ2-7, with D maybe TRBD2 (7 bases). The CDR3 consists of 17 residues. V lost 1 base and J 3 bases, leaving 19 bases between the germline ends. Germline V gene lookup returns CDR1 SEHNR and CDR2 FQNEAQ (reference sequence).